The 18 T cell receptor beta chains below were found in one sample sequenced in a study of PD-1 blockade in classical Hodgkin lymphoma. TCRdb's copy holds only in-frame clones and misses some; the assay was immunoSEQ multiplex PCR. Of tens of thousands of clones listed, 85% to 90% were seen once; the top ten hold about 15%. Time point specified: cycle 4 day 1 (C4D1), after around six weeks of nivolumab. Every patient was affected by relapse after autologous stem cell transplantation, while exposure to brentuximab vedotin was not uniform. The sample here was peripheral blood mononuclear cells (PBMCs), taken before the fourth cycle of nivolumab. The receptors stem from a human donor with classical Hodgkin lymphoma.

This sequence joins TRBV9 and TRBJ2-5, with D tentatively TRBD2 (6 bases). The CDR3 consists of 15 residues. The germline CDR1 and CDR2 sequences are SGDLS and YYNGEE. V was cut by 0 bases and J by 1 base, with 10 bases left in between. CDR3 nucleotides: TGTGCCAGCAGCGTAGCTAAGGGAGGCCAAGAGACCCAGTACTTC. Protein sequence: CASSVAKGGQETQYF.

The CDR3 DNA reads TGTGCCAGCAGCTTAGGGCCGAGACCGACCTACGAGCAGTACTTC. It specifies CASSLGPRPTYEQYF. This sequence joins TRBV7-9 and TRBJ2-7; D is unclear. This CDR3 region has 15 residues. Germline-derived CDR1 and CDR2 are SEHNR and FQNEAQ (reference sequence). V gave up 1 base and J gave up 2 bases, with 12 bases separating them.

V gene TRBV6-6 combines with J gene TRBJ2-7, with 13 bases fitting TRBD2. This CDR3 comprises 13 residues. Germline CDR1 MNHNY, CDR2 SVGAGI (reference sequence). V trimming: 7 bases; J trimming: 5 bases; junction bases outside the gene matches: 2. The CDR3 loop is CASTGLAGDEQYF. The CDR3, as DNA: TGTGCCAGCACCGGACTAGCGGGAGACGAGCAGTACTTC.

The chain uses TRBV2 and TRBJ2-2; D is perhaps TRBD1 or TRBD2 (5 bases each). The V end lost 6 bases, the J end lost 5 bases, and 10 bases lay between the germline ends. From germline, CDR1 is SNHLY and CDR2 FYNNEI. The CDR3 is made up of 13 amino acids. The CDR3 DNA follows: TGTGCCAGCAGGTGGGGCGGGACCGGGGAGCTGTTTTTT. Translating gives CASRWGGTGELFF.

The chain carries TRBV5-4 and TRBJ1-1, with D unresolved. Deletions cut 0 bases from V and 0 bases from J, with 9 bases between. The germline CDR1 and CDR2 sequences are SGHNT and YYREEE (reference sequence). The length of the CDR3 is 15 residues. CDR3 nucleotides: TGTGCCAGCAGCTTGGGAGGGCAACTGAACACTGAAGCTTTCTTT. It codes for CASSLGGQLNTEAFF.

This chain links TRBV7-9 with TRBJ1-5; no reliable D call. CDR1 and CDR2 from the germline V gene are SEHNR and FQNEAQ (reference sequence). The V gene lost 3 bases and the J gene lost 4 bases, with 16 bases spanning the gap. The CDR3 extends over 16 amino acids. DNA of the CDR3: TGTGCCAGCAGCTTGTCGACACCTCTGGAGAATCAGCCCCAGCATTTT. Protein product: CASSLSTPLENQPQHF. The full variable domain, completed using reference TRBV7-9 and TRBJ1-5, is DTGVSQNPRHKITKRGQNVTFRCDPISEHNRLYWYRQTLGQGPEFLTYFQNEAQLEKSRLLSDRFSAERPKGSFSTLEIQRTEQGDSAMYLCASSLSTPLENQPQHFGDGTRLSIL.

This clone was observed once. The CDR3 sequence is CAWKQFSSYEQYF. The DNA for the CDR3 is TGTGCCTGGAAGCAATTCAGCTCCTACGAGCAGTACTTC. V usage is TRBV30 and J usage is TRBJ2-7; D gene ambiguous. Germline V gene lookup returns CDR1 GTSNPN and CDR2 SVGIG (reference sequence). V was shortened by 4 bases and J by 0 bases, with 10 bases between the two germline ends. The CDR3 is 13 residues long.

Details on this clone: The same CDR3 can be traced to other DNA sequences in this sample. The CDR3: CASSVGQGAYEQYF. CDR3 in DNA: TGTGCCAGCAGCGTAGGACAGGGCGCCTACGAGCAGTACTTC. The V and J genes are TRBV9 and TRBJ2-7; 7 bases are a match to TRBD1. This CDR3 contains 14 residues. V lost 0 bases to trimming and J lost 2 bases; unmatched junction nucleotides: 2. Germline assignment: CDR1 SGDLS and CDR2 YYNGEE.

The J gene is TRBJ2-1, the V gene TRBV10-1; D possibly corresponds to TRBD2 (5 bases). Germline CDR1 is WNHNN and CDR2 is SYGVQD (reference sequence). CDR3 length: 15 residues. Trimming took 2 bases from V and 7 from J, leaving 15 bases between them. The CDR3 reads CASSEPGLAKNEQFF. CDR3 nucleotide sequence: TGCGCCAGCAGTGAGCCGGGATTAGCCAAAAATGAGCAGTTCTTC.

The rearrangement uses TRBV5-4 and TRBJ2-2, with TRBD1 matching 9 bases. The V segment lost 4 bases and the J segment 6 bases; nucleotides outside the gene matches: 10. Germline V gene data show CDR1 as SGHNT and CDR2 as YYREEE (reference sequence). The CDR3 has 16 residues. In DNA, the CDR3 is TGTGCCAGCAGCGTCGGGGGGACAGGGTACGCCGGGGAGCTGTTTTTT. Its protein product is CASSVGGTGYAGELFF.

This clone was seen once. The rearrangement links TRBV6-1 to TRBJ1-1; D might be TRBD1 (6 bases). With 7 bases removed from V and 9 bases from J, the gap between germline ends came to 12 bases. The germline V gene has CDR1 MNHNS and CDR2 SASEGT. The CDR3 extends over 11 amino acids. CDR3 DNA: TGTGCCAGCATTACCGGGACAAAAGCTTTCTTT. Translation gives CASITGTKAFF.

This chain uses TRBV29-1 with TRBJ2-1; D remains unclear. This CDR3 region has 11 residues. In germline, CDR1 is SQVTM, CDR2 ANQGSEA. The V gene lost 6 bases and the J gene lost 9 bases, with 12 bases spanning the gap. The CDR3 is CSVEPRGEQFF. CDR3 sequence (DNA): TGCAGCGTCGAACCTAGAGGTGAGCAGTTCTTC.

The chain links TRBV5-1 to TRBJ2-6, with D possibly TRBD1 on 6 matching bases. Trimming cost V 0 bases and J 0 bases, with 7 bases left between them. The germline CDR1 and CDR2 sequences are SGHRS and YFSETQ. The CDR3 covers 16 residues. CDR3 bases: TGCGCCAGCAGCTTGGGACAGGACTCTGGGGCCAACGTCCTGACTTTC. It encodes CASSLGQDSGANVLTF. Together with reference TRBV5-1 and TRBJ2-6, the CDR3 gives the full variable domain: KAGVTQTPRYLIKTRGQQVTLSCSPISGHRSVSWYQQTPGQGLQFLFEYFSETQRNKGNFPGRFSGRQFSNSRSEMNVSTLELGDSALYLCASSLGQDSGANVLTFGAGSRLTVL.

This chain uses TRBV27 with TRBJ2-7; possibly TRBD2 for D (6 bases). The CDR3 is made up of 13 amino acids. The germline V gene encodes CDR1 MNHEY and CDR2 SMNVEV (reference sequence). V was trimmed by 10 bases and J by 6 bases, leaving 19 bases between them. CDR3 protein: CATKPGLRVEQYF. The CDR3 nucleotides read TGTGCCACCAAGCCGGGACTCAGGGTCGAGCAGTACTTC.

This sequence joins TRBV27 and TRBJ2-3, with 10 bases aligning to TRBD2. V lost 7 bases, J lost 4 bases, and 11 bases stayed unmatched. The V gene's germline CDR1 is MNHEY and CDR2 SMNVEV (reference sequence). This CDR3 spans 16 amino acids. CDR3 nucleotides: TGTGCCAGCACCTCCCCTAGCGGGAGCTGGGCAGATACGCAGTATTTT. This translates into CASTSPSGSWADTQYF.

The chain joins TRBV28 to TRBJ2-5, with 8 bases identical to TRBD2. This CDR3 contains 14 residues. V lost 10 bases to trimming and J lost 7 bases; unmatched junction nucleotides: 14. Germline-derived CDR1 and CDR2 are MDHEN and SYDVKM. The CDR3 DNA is TGTGCCACCAGCCTGGGACTAGAGTTAGTGACCCAGTACTTC. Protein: CATSLGLELVTQYF. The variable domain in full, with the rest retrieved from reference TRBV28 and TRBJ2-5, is DVKVTQSSRYLVKRTGEKVFLECVQDMDHENMFWYRQDPGLGLRLIYFSYDVKMKEKGDIPEGYSVSREKKERFSLILESASTNQTSMYLCATSLGLELVTQYFGPGTRLLVL.

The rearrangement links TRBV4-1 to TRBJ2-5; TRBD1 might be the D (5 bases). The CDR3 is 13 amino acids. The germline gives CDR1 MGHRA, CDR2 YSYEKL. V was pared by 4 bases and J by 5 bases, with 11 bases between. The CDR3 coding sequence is TGCGCCAGCAGCCCCAGGGTGGCCGAGACCCAGTACTTC. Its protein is CASSPRVAETQYF.

Here the CDR3 reads CASSLYQGAYGYTF. In nucleotides, the CDR3 is TGTGCCAGCAGTTTATATCAGGGGGCCTATGGCTACACCTTC. V gene TRBV28 combines with J gene TRBJ1-2, with TRBD1 matching over 8 bases. Germline V gene lookup returns CDR1 MDHEN and CDR2 SYDVKM. With 1 base clipped from V and 4 bases from J, the junction kept 2 bases outside the gene matches. This CDR3 has 14 amino acids.